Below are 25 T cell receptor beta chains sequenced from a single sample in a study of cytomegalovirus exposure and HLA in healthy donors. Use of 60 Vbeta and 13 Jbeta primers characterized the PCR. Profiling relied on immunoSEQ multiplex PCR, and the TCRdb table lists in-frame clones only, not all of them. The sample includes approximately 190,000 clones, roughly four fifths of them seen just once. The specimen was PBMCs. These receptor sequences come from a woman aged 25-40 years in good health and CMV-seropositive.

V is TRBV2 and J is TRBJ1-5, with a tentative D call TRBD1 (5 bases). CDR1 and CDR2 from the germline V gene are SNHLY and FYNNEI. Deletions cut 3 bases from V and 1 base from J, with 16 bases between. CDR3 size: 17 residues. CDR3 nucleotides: TGTGCCAGCAGTGACCGCGGGGCGGGTATGAGCAATCAGCCCCAGCATTTT. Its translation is CASSDRGAGMSNQPQHF.

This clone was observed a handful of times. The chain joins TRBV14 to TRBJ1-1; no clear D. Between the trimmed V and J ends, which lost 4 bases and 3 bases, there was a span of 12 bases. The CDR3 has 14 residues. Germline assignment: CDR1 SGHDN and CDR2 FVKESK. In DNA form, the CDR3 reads TGTGCCAGCAGCCGTGGGCCCGCCTACACTGAAGCTTTCTTT. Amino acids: CASSRGPAYTEAFF. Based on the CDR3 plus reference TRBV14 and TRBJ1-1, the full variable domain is EAGVTQFPSHSVIEKGQTVTLRCDPISGHDNLYWYRRVMGKEIKFLLHFVKESKQDESGMPNNRFLAERTGGTYSTLKVQPAELEDSGVYFCASSRGPAYTEAFFGQGTRLTVV.

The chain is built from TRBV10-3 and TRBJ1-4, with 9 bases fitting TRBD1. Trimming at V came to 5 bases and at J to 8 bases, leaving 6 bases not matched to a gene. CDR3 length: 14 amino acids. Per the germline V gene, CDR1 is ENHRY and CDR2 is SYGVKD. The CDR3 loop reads CAISRDRDGEKLFF. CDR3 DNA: TGTGCCATCAGTAGGGACAGGGACGGGGAAAAACTGTTTTTT.

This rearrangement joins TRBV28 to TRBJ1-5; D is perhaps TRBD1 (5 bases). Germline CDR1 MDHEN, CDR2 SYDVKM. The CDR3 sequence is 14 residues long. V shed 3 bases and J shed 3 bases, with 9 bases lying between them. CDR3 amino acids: CASSFRAINQPQHF. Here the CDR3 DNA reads TGTGCCAGCAGTTTCAGGGCGATCAATCAGCCCCAGCATTTT.

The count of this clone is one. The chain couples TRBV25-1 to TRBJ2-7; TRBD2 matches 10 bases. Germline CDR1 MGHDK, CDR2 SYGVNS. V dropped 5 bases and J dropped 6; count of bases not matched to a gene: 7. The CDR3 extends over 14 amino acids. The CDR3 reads CASSSGRALSEQYF. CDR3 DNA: TGTGCCAGCAGTAGCGGGAGGGCCCTTAGCGAGCAGTACTTC.

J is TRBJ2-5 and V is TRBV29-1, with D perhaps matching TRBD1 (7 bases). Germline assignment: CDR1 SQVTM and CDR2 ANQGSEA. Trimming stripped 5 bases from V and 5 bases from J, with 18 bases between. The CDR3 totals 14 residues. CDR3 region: CSVLGTGDLETQYF. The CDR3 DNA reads TGCAGCGTTCTAGGTACAGGGGACTTGGAGACCCAGTACTTC.

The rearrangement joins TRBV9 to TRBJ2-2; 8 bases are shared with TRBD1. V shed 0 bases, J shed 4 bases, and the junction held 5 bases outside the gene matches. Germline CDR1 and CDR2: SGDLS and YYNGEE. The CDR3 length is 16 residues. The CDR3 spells CASSVVTGGLTGELFF. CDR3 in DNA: TGTGCCAGCAGCGTAGTTACAGGGGGTCTCACCGGGGAGCTGTTTTTT.

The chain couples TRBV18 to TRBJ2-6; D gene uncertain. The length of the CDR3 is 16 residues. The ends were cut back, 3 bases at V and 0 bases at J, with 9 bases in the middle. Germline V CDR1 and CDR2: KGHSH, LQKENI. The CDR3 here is CASSPSGYSGANVLTF. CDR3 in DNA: TGTGCCAGCTCACCGTCGGGTTACTCTGGGGCCAACGTCCTGACTTTC.

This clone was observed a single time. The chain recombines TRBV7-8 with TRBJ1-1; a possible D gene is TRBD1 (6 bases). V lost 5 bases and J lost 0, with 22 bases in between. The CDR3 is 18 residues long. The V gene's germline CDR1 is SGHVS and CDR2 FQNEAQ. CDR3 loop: CASSPGRGGHLMNTEAFF. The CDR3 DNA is TGTGCCAGCAGCCCGGGGAGGGGGGGCCATCTAATGAACACTGAAGCTTTCTTT.

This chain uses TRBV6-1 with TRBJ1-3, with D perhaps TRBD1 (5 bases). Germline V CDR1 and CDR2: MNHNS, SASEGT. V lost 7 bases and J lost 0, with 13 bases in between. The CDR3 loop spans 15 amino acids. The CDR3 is CASKPGLISGNTIYF. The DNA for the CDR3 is TGTGCCAGCAAGCCAGGGCTCATCTCTGGAAACACCATATATTTT.

The chain's CDR3 is CASSIATSTDTQYF. The CDR3 region has the DNA TGCGCCAGCAGCATCGCGACTAGCACAGATACGCAGTATTTT. V gene TRBV5-1 combines with J gene TRBJ2-3; D unclear. The V gene's germline CDR1 is SGHRS and CDR2 YFSETQ. The CDR3 has 14 residues. The V end was cut by 4 bases, the J end by 0 bases, with 9 bases between. The full variable domain, in which reference TRBV5-1 and TRBJ2-3 provide the parts outside the CDR3, is KAGVTQTPRYLIKTRGQQVTLSCSPISGHRSVSWYQQTPGQGLQFLFEYFSETQRNKGNFPGRFSGRQFSNSRSEMNVSTLELGDSALYLCASSIATSTDTQYFGPGTRLTVL.

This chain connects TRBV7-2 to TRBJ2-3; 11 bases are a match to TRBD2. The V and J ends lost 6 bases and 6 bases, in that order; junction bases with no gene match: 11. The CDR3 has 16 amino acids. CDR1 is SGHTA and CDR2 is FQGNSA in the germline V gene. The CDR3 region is CASRIIAGGPPDTQYF. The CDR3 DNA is TGTGCCAGCAGGATAATAGCGGGAGGGCCCCCGGATACGCAGTATTTT.

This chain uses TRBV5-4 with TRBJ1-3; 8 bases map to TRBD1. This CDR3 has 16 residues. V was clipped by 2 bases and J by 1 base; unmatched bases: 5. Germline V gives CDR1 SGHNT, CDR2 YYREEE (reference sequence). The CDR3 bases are TGTGCCAGCAGCTTCCGACAGGGGATGTCTGGAAACACCATATATTTT. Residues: CASSFRQGMSGNTIYF.

CDR3 protein: CASSPRTGTNNEQFF. As DNA, the CDR3 is TGTGCCAGCTCACCAAGGACAGGGACGAACAATGAGCAGTTCTTC. This sequence joins TRBV18 and TRBJ2-1, with 8 positions matching TRBD1. Germline V gives CDR1 KGHSH, CDR2 LQKENI. The CDR3 totals 15 residues. J was trimmed by 5 bases and V by 2 bases; bases with no gene match: 5.

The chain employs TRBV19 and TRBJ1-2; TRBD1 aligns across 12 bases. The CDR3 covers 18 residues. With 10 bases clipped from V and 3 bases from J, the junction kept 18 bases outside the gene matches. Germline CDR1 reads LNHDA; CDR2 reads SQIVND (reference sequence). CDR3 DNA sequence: TGTGCCACTCAGCGCCCCGGGACAGGGGGCTCTAGGTACTATGGCTACACCTTC. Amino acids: CATQRPGTGGSRYYGYTF.

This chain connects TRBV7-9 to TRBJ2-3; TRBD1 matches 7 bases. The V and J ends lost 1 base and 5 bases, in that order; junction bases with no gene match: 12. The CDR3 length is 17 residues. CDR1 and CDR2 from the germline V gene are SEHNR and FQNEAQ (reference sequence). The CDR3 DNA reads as TGTGCCAGCAGCTTAGTATATGTAGAGGGGGCGGGAGATACGCAGTATTTT. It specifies CASSLVYVEGAGDTQYF.

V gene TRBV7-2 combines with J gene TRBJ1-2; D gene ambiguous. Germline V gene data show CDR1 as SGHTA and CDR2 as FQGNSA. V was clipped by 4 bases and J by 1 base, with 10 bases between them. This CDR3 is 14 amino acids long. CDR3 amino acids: CASSYGSDNYGYTF. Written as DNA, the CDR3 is TGTGCCAGCAGCTACGGGTCCGATAACTATGGCTACACCTTC.

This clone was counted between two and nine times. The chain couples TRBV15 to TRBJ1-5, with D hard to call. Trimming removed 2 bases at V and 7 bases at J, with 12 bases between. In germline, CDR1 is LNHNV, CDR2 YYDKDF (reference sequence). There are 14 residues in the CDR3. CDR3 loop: CATSRRSTFQPQHF. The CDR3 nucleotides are TGTGCCACCAGCAGACGCTCGACATTCCAGCCCCAGCATTTT.

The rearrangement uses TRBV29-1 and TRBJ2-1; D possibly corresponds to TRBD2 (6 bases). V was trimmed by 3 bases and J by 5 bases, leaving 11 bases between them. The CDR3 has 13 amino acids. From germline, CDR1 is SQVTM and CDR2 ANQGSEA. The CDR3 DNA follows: TGCAGCGTTGAGCCTAGCGAGCACAATGAGCAGTTCTTC. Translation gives CSVEPSEHNEQFF.

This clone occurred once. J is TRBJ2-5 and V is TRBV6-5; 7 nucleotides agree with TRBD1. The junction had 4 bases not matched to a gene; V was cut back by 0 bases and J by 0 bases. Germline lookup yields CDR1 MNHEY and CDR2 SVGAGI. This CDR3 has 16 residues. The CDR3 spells CASSYSGRGNQETQYF. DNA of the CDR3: TGTGCCAGCAGTTACTCGGGCAGGGGGAACCAAGAGACCCAGTACTTC.

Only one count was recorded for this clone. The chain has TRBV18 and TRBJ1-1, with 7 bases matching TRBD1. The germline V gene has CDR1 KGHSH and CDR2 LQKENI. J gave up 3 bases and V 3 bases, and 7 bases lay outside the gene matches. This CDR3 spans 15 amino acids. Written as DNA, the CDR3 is TGTGCCAGCTCACCCGACAGGGTTGATTACACTGAAGCTTTCTTT. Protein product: CASSPDRVDYTEAFF.

The CDR3 here is CASRVKTAPEAFF. The CDR3 region has the DNA TGTGCCAGCAGGGTCAAGACAGCCCCTGAAGCTTTCTTT. The chain joins TRBV2 to TRBJ1-1; D perhaps matches TRBD1 (5 bases). Trimming pared 6 bases from V and 6 bases from J, leaving 14 bases between. The CDR3 runs 13 residues. Germline V gene lookup returns CDR1 SNHLY and CDR2 FYNNEI.

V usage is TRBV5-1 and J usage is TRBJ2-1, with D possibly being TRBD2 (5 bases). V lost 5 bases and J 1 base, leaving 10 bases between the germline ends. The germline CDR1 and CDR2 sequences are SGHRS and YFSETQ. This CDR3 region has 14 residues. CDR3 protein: CASRRGLSYNEQFF. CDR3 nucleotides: TGCGCCAGCAGACGTGGACTGTCCTACAATGAGCAGTTCTTC.

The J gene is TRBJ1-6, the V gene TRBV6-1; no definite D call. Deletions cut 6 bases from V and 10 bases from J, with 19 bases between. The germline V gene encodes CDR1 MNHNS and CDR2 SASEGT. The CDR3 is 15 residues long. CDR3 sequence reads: CASSPMAFDSSPLHF. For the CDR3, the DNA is TGTGCCAGCAGCCCAATGGCATTCGATTCATCACCCCTCCACTTT.

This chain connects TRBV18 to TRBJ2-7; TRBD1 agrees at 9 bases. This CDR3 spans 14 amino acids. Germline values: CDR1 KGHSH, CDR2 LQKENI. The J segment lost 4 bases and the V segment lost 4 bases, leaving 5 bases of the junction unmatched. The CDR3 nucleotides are TGTGCCAGCTCACAGGAGACAGGGGGTTACGAGCAGTACTTC. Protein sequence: CASSQETGGYEQYF.